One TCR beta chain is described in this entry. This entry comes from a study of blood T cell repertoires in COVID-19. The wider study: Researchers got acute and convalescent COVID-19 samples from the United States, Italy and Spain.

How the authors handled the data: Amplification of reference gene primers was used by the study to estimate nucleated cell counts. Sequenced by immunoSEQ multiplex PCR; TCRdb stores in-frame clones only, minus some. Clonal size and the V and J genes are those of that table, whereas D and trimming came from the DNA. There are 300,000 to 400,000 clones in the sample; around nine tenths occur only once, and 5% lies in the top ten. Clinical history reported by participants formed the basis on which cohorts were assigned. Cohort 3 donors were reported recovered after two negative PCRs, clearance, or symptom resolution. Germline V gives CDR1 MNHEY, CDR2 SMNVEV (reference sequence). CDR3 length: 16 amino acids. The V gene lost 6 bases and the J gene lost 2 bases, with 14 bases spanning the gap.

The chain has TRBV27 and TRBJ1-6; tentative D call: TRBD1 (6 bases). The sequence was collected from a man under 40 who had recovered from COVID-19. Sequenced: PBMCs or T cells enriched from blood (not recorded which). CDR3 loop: CASSPQQGAYNSPLHF. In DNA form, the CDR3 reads TGTGCCAGCAGCCCTCAACAGGGTGCCTATAATTCACCCCTCCACTTT.